This TCR beta chain was observed in a study of cytomegalovirus exposure and HLA in healthy donors. Study summary: Early release data held roughly 90 million unique TCRs from HLA-typed donors.

The study ran its PCR with 60 Vbeta and 13 Jbeta primers. Assay used: immunoSEQ multiplex PCR; TCRdb lists only in-frame clones, some missing. Among some 140,000 clones listed, around 80% were seen once. Per the germline V gene, CDR1 is GTSNPN and CDR2 is SVGIG (reference sequence). The junction had 9 bases not matched to a gene; V was cut back by 4 bases and J by 7 bases. The CDR3 has 14 residues. Note on this clone: Its matching antigen is unknown.

Regarding the study as a whole: Within an earlier analysis, most TCR beta V segments proved productive either about 87% or about 30% of the time. The study put 150 to 200 TCR beta chains on its list as cytomegalovirus-associated. TCR association rates varied by HLA locus in a later analysis, with DRB1 highest and HLA-C lowest.

Sequences were obtained from PBMCs. The receptor's source is a man aged 25 to 40 in good health. This chain joins TRBV30 and TRBJ2-7; TRBD1 matches 11 bases. CDR3 sequence (DNA): TGTGCCTGGAAAGAAGGACAGGGGGCGCGTGAGCAGTACTTC. It encodes CAWKEGQGAREQYF.